Below are 23 T cell receptor beta chains sequenced from a single sample in a study of Graves' ophthalmopathy and Graves' hyperthyroidism. CDR3 regions of TCR beta were amplified from RNA transcripts. HTBI-primed RT-PCR formed the first round, and a multiplex PCR formed the second. In TCRdb, the multiplex PCR reads were re-called with MiXCR into one record per CDR3 protein. The top ten hold 11% of the sample, which has over a million distinct CDR3 sequences, about 36% seen once. Sequencing was performed on peripheral blood or thyroid tissue (not recorded which). All receptors come from an adult man with Graves' hyperthyroidism.

This clonotype appeared many times. This rearrangement joins TRBV5-1 to TRBJ2-7; either TRBD1 or TRBD2 may fit D (6 bases each). The V and J ends lost 6 bases and 2 bases respectively, with 15 bases between them. The germline V gene has CDR1 SGHRS and CDR2 YFSETQ. This CDR3 has 14 residues. The CDR3 protein is CASKGGPLTYEQYF. The CDR3 region has the DNA TGCGCCAGCAAAGGGGGGCCTTTAACCTACGAGCAGTACTTC.

In its sample, this clonotype was seen many times. The genes are TRBV20-1 and TRBJ1-6, with 10 bases that match TRBD1. V lost 6 bases to trimming and J lost 7 bases; unmatched junction nucleotides: 9. Germline CDR1 and CDR2: DFQATT and SNEGSKA (reference sequence). This CDR3 is built from 15 residues. This CDR3 is CSARGMTGGNSPLHF. CDR3 nucleotides: TGCAGTGCCCGCGGCATGACAGGGGGCAATTCACCCCTCCACTTT.

On this clonotype: This may come from a read error, since a much larger clone is one base off. This sequence joins TRBV20-1 and TRBJ1-4; tentative D call: TRBD1 (5 bases). Germline loops: CDR1 DFQATT, CDR2 SNEGSKA (reference sequence). The CDR3 extends over 15 amino acids. CDR3 bases: TGCAGTGCTCGAACTGAAGGGGAGTGGGATGAAAAACTGGTTTTT. Translated: CSARTEGEWDEKLVF.

This clonotype was detected a few times. The chain has TRBV9 and TRBJ1-4; D is unresolved. Germline V CDR1 and CDR2: SGDLS, YYNGEE. With 0 bases removed from V and 8 bases from J, the gap between germline ends came to 11 bases. The CDR3 contains 14 residues. The DNA of the CDR3 is TGTGCCAGCAGCGTAGACGGCCAGAGGGAAAAACTGTTTTTT. Encoded protein: CASSVDGQREKLFF. Supplemented by reference TRBV9 and TRBJ1-4, the full variable domain reads DSGVTQTPKHLITATGQRVTLRCSPRSGDLSVYWYQQSLDQGLQFLIQYYNGEERAKGNILERFSAQQFPDLHSELNLSSLELGDSALYFCASSVDGQREKLFFGSGTQLSVL.

This clonotype was picked up many times. A junction end diverges from the germline sequence, so it may reflect a read error. The chain uses TRBV7-8 and TRBJ2-5; D remains ambiguous. The germline V gene encodes CDR1 SGHVS and CDR2 FQNEAQ. CDR3 length equals 9 residues. The CDR3 loop reads CASSSPPRF. CDR3 sequence (DNA): TGTGCCAGCAGCTCCCCCCCTCGTTTC.

This clonotype showed up just a few times. CDR3 protein: CASSRKLPGLAGEAGELFF. Written as DNA, the CDR3 is TGTGCCAGCAGCCGAAAGCTACCGGGACTAGCGGGAGAGGCCGGGGAGCTGTTTTTT. The genes are TRBV5-4 and TRBJ2-2; 14 bases are a match to TRBD2. Trimming at V came to 4 bases and at J to 6 bases, leaving 14 bases not matched to a gene. Germline assignment: CDR1 SGHNT and CDR2 YYREEE (reference sequence). This CDR3 has 19 amino acids.

The genes are TRBV5-1 and TRBJ2-5; D unresolved. V lost 1 base and J lost 5, with 9 bases in between. Germline CDR1 SGHRS, CDR2 YFSETQ. The CDR3 runs to 13 residues. The CDR3 is CASSLPAFETQYF. The CDR3, as DNA: TGCGCCAGCAGCTTGCCCGCATTCGAGACCCAGTACTTC.

The chain combines TRBV5-6 with TRBJ2-2; D remains unclear. Germline V CDR1 and CDR2: SGHDT, YYEEEE. The CDR3 is 16 amino acids. V was shortened by 4 bases and J by 0 bases, with 13 bases between the two germline ends. The CDR3 loop is CASSTGTDSNTGELFF. CDR3 coding DNA: TGTGCCAGCAGCACCGGAACAGACTCGAACACCGGGGAGCTGTTTTTT.

This clonotype was counted ten times or more. The chain's CDR3 is CASSFRRGRGETQYF. CDR3 DNA: TGTGCCAGCAGTTTCAGAAGGGGGCGTGGGGAGACCCAGTACTTC. J is TRBJ2-5 and V is TRBV12-3 or TRBV12-4; 7 bases match TRBD1. CDR3 length equals 15 residues. J gave up 5 bases and V 3 bases, and 9 bases lay outside the gene matches.

The V call is TRBV15, the J call TRBJ1-2; 7 bases map to TRBD1. Germline CDR1 LNHNV, CDR2 YYDKDF (reference sequence). This CDR3 is 15 amino acids long. The trim removed 3 bases at V and 8 bases at J, leaving 12 bases unmatched. The CDR3 region is CATSRAGQRKSGYTF. The CDR3 DNA sequence: TGTGCCACCAGCAGGGCGGGACAGCGAAAATCCGGCTACACCTTC.

The V call is TRBV10-2, the J call TRBJ2-7; D uncertain. Germline CDR1 WSHSY, CDR2 SAAADI. V was pared by 0 bases and J by 1 base, with 10 bases between. The CDR3 length is 15 residues. CDR3 sequence reads: CASSESWVLSYEQYF. As DNA, the CDR3 is TGCGCCAGCAGTGAGTCCTGGGTCCTGTCCTACGAGCAGTACTTC.

The V and J genes are TRBV9 and TRBJ2-7; 8 bases align to TRBD2. Trimming removed 0 bases from V and 1 base from J; junction bases left unmatched: 6. CDR1 is SGDLS and CDR2 is YYNGEE in the germline V gene. There are 16 residues in the CDR3. CDR3 sequence: CASSVGRGLESYEQYF. Written as DNA, the CDR3 is TGTGCCAGCAGCGTAGGAAGGGGACTAGAGTCCTACGAGCAGTACTTC.

The genes are TRBV14 and TRBJ2-7, with TRBD1 matching over 7 bases. CDR3 size: 16 residues. V trimming: 2 bases; J trimming: 0 bases; junction bases outside the gene matches: 7. CDR1 and CDR2 (germline): SGHDN, FVKESK. The CDR3, as DNA: TGTGCCAGCAGCCAACCACGGGACAGCGGCTCCTACGAGCAGTACTTC. As protein: CASSQPRDSGSYEQYF.

The CDR3 sequence: CASSESSGGETQYF. The CDR3 DNA is TGTGCCAGCAGTGAATCTAGCGGGGGAGAGACCCAGTACTTC. This chain joins TRBV25-1 and TRBJ2-5; 10 nucleotides match TRBD2. V shed 1 base, J shed 4 bases, and the junction held 0 bases outside the gene matches. The CDR3 contains 14 residues. CDR1 is MGHDK, CDR2 SYGVNS, per germline.

This clonotype was seen repeatedly, ten times or more. The gene calls are TRBV12-3 or TRBV12-4 and TRBJ1-1; D is unclear. This CDR3 comprises 12 residues. Trimming shortened V by 6 bases and J by 6 bases, and 11 bases separated the two germline ends. The CDR3 DNA follows: TGTGCCAGCAGGGGCACTAAGGCTGAAGCTTTCTTT. Protein product: CASRGTKAEAFF.

This clonotype was detected ten times or more. V usage is TRBV7-9 and J usage is TRBJ1-1; D is undetermined. Trimming stripped 4 bases from V and 5 bases from J, with 11 bases between. The CDR3 spans 13 residues. Germline CDR1 reads SEHNR; CDR2 reads FQNEAQ (reference sequence). In nucleotides, the CDR3 is TGTGCCAGCAGCTCGGGTTCGGAGACTGAAGCTTTCTTT. Translating gives CASSSGSETEAFF.

V and J are TRBV19 and TRBJ1-5; D might be TRBD1 (6 bases). The CDR3 consists of 15 residues. CDR1 is LNHDA and CDR2 is SQIVND in the germline V gene (reference sequence). Trimming removed 8 bases at V and 4 bases at J, with 18 bases between. The CDR3 nucleotides are TGTGCCAGTTCCACCTACCACAGGGCAAATCAGCCCCAGCATTTT. Amino acid sequence: CASSTYHRANQPQHF. The complete variable domain, with remaining parts taken from reference TRBV19 and TRBJ1-5, reads DGGITQSPKYLFRKEGQNVTLSCEQNLNHDAMYWYRQDPGQGLRLIYYSQIVNDFQKGDIAEGYSVSREKKESFPLTVTSAQKNPTAFYLCASSTYHRANQPQHFGDGTRLSIL.

The gene calls are TRBV12-3 or TRBV12-4 and TRBJ2-5; TRBD2 matches at 7 bases. The CDR3 spans 17 residues. The ends lost 1 base at V and 5 bases at J; junction bases unmatched: 13. The CDR3 sequence: CASSLGIPRGGSETQYF. The CDR3 region has the DNA TGTGCCAGCAGTTTAGGAATCCCCCGCGGCGGGAGTGAGACCCAGTACTTC.

This clonotype was seen only a few times. The rearrangement joins TRBV2 to TRBJ2-3; the D is unclear. CDR1 is SNHLY and CDR2 is FYNNEI in the germline V gene. V was cut by 3 bases and J by 1 base, with 14 bases left in between. The CDR3 is made up of 16 amino acids. The CDR3 sequence is CASSDLQSRGTDTQYF. The CDR3 nucleotides are TGTGCCAGCAGTGACCTACAGTCAAGGGGCACAGATACGCAGTATTTT.

The V gene is TRBV20-1, the J gene TRBJ1-4; 8 nucleotides align to TRBD1. Losses at the gene ends were 6 bases for V and 2 bases for J; bases not matched to a gene: 5. The CDR3 totals 14 residues. Germline values: CDR1 DFQATT, CDR2 SNEGSKA (reference sequence). The CDR3 region is CSAQGASTNEKLFF. CDR3 bases: TGCAGTGCGCAGGGGGCATCGACTAATGAAAAACTGTTTTTT.

This clonotype occurred many times. The rearrangement uses TRBV10-3 and TRBJ1-2; D unclear. The CDR3 runs 12 residues. Germline lookup yields CDR1 ENHRY and CDR2 SYGVKD. Trimming left V 6 bases short and J 4 bases short, with 9 bases between. Here the CDR3 reads CAISTDLYGYTF. In DNA, the CDR3 is TGTGCCATCAGCACGGATCTCTATGGCTACACCTTC.

This clonotype was observed at least ten times. V gene TRBV19 combines with J gene TRBJ1-4; 8 bases fit TRBD1. The CDR3 runs 17 residues. Germline values: CDR1 LNHDA, CDR2 SQIVND (reference sequence). V shed 4 bases, J shed 6 bases, and the junction held 13 bases outside the gene matches. This CDR3 reads CASSNRLGQGKDEKLFF. For the CDR3, the DNA is TGTGCCAGTAGTAACCGTCTAGGACAGGGAAAGGATGAAAAACTGTTTTTT.

This clonotype appeared many times. The chain joins TRBV15 to TRBJ1-2; D may be TRBD1 (6 bases). Germline-derived CDR1 and CDR2 are LNHNV and YYDKDF (reference sequence). The V end lost 2 bases, the J end lost 8 bases, and 18 bases lay between the germline ends. The CDR3 loop spans 15 amino acids. CDR3 protein: CATSRPPGRGGGYTF. The DNA for the CDR3 is TGTGCCACCAGCAGACCCCCGGGCAGGGGAGGCGGCTACACCTTC.